Presented here are 13 T cell receptor beta chains from one specimen sequenced in a study of blood T cell repertoires in COVID-19. Sequencing was performed with immunoSEQ multiplex PCR; in TCRdb, only in-frame clones are kept and a portion is missing. The data hold under 250,000 clones, with approximately 86% observed a single time. The sequencing sample was made of peripheral blood. The receptors shown here come from a woman in her 70s with active or convalescent COVID-19.

The rearrangement joins TRBV2 to TRBJ1-5; D ambiguous. The CDR3 loop spans 13 amino acids. Germline V lookup: CDR1 SNHLY, CDR2 FYNNEI. With 6 bases removed from V and 4 bases from J, the gap between germline ends came to 10 bases. For the CDR3, the DNA is TGTGCCAGCAGGTCAACAGAGAATCAGCCCCAGCATTTT. Encoded protein: CASRSTENQPQHF. Full variable domain (outside the CDR3, taken from reference TRBV2 and TRBJ1-5): EPEVTQTPSHQVTQMGQEVILRCVPISNHLYFYWYRQILGQKVEFLVSFYNNEISEKSEIFDDQFSVERPDGSNFTLKIRSTKLEDSAMYFCASRSTENQPQHFGDGTRLSIL.

The chain joins TRBV3-1 (or the pseudogene TRBV3-2) to TRBJ1-4; possible D gene TRBD1, 5 bases. The CDR3 sequence is 14 residues long. Looked up from germline, CDR1 is LGHDT and CDR2 is YNNKEL (reference sequence). The V and J ends lost 1 base and 8 bases respectively, with 11 bases between them. This CDR3 reads CASSQVAGREKLFF. The CDR3 DNA reads TGTGCCAGCAGCCAAGTGGCAGGGAGGGAAAAACTGTTTTTT.

V and J are TRBV7-3 and TRBJ2-1; possible D gene TRBD2, 6 bases. The CDR3 is made up of 16 amino acids. Germline values: CDR1 SGHTA, CDR2 FQGTGA. Deletions cut 4 bases from V and 0 bases from J, with 13 bases between. CDR3 residues: CASSSTPGVSYNEQFF. The DNA of the CDR3 is TGTGCCAGCAGCTCTACCCCGGGGGTCTCCTACAATGAGCAGTTCTTC.

The chain recombines TRBV10-2 with TRBJ1-3; D may be TRBD1 (5 bases). There are 14 residues in the CDR3. Deletions cut 4 bases from V and 2 bases from J, with 9 bases between. CDR1 and CDR2 from the germline V gene are WSHSY and SAAADI. The CDR3 DNA is TGCGCCAGCAGTGCAGGGCAGGCTGGAAACACCATATATTTT. As protein: CASSAGQAGNTIYF.

V usage is TRBV6-4 and J usage is TRBJ2-3; 8 bases fit TRBD1. Germline lookup yields CDR1 MRHNA and CDR2 SNTAGT. This CDR3 is 13 amino acids long. The ends lost 3 bases at V and 8 bases at J; junction bases unmatched: 4. The CDR3 bases are TGTGCCAGCAGTGAGGACAGGGTCTCTACGCAGTATTTT. Protein: CASSEDRVSTQYF.

The J gene is TRBJ1-4, the V gene TRBV7-9; no reliable D call. The CDR3 runs to 16 residues. V was shortened by 5 bases and J by 5 bases, with 18 bases between the two germline ends. Germline V gene data show CDR1 as SEHNR and CDR2 as FQNEAQ (reference sequence). This chain's CDR3 is CASSPSGPSPNEKLFF. The CDR3 nucleotides read TGTGCCAGCAGCCCTTCAGGTCCGTCCCCCAATGAAAAACTGTTTTTT.

The J gene is TRBJ2-1, the V gene TRBV18; tentatively, D is TRBD1 (6 bases). From germline, CDR1 is KGHSH and CDR2 LQKENI. The CDR3 totals 14 residues. The V and J ends lost 2 bases and 4 bases respectively, with 9 bases between them. The CDR3 here is CASSPGGGYNEQFF. DNA for the CDR3: TGTGCCAGCTCACCAGGGGGCGGTTACAATGAGCAGTTCTTC.

Only one count was recorded for this clone. The chain recombines TRBV6-5 with TRBJ1-2; possibly TRBD1 for D (5 bases). Germline V CDR1 and CDR2: MNHEY, SVGAGI. V dropped 2 bases and J dropped 8 bases, with 12 bases sitting between them. The CDR3 contains 13 residues. The CDR3 loop is CASSYMGPGGYTF. The CDR3 DNA is TGTGCCAGCAGTTACATGGGGCCAGGAGGCTACACCTTC.

V and J are TRBV19 and TRBJ1-5; TRBD1 agrees at 7 bases. V lost 5 bases and J lost 5; bases outside the gene matches: 6. Germline CDR1 and CDR2: LNHDA and SQIVND (reference sequence). This CDR3 comprises 14 residues. CDR3 loop: CASSYQGDHQPQHF. The CDR3 nucleotides are TGTGCCAGTAGTTATCAGGGGGATCATCAGCCCCAGCATTTT. Filled out from reference TRBV19 and TRBJ1-5, the complete variable domain reads DGGITQSPKYLFRKEGQNVTLSCEQNLNHDAMYWYRQDPGQGLRLIYYSQIVNDFQKGDIAEGYSVSREKKESFPLTVTSAQKNPTAFYLCASSYQGDHQPQHFGDGTRLSIL.

This clone was seen only once. The rearrangement uses TRBV16 and TRBJ1-1; no clear D. The CDR3 totals 11 residues. Trimming removed 5 bases from V and 5 bases from J, with 6 bases in between. The germline V gene has CDR1 KGHSY and CDR2 FQNENV. The CDR3 region is CASSSLTEAFF. The CDR3 nucleotides read TGTGCCAGCAGCTCCCTAACTGAAGCTTTCTTT.

This chain connects TRBV3-1 (or the pseudogene TRBV3-2) to TRBJ1-3; the D is unclear. Germline V CDR1 and CDR2: LGHDT, YNNKEL (reference sequence). The CDR3 runs 14 residues. V lost 3 bases, J lost 0 bases, and 6 bases lay in between. The CDR3 DNA is TGTGCCAGCAGCCACTCCGTCTCTGGAAACACCATATATTTT. It codes for CASSHSVSGNTIYF.

The rearrangement links TRBV19 to TRBJ1-5; 7 nucleotides align to TRBD1. CDR1 and CDR2 (germline): LNHDA, SQIVND (reference sequence). Germline trimming cut 8 bases from V and 5 bases from J; bases unmatched to any gene: 15. The CDR3 runs 16 residues. CDR3 nucleotides: TGTGCCAGTCATAAAACGGGACAGTCAGGCCATCAGCCCCAGCATTTT. This codes for CASHKTGQSGHQPQHF.

The chain combines TRBV28 with TRBJ2-1, with D maybe TRBD1 (6 bases). This CDR3 spans 15 amino acids. Between the trimmed V and J ends, which lost 2 bases and 12 bases, there was a span of 20 bases. In germline, CDR1 is MDHEN, CDR2 SYDVKM. CDR3 bases: TGTGCCAGCAGTTTAGAGGGTCGAGGGGGAATAGGGCAGTTCTTC. Its translation: CASSLEGRGGIGQFF. Combining the CDR3 with reference TRBV28 and TRBJ2-1 gives the whole variable domain DVKVTQSSRYLVKRTGEKVFLECVQDMDHENMFWYRQDPGLGLRLIYFSYDVKMKEKGDIPEGYSVSREKKERFSLILESASTNQTSMYLCASSLEGRGGIGQFFGPGTRLTVL.